The 2 T cell receptor beta chains reported below all come from one sample, sequenced in a study of blood T cell repertoires in COVID-19. The repertoire was sequenced with immunoSEQ multiplex PCR; TCRdb's copy has only in-frame clones and lacks some. The table records 45,000 to 50,000 clones, around nine tenths of them present only once. The material sequenced was peripheral blood. These receptors were collected from a man aged 45-65 years with acute or convalescent COVID-19.

The chain carries TRBV15 and TRBJ2-3; 7 bases are a match to TRBD2. CDR3 length: 16 amino acids. Looked up from germline, CDR1 is LNHNV and CDR2 is YYDKDF (reference sequence). V lost 1 base and J lost 2; bases outside the gene matches: 6. DNA of the CDR3: TGTGCCACCAGCAGAGGAGCGGGAACAAACACAGATACGCAGTATTTT. Translated: CATSRGAGTNTDTQYF.

This clone was detected a few times. The DNA for the CDR3 is TGCGCCAGCAGCTTGGACAGCTTCTACGAGCAGTACTTC. Protein sequence: CASSLDSFYEQYF. This chain joins TRBV5-1 and TRBJ2-7; D is uncertain. CDR3 length equals 13 residues. Germline V gives CDR1 SGHRS, CDR2 YFSETQ. V gave up 0 bases and J gave up 3 bases, with 7 bases separating them.